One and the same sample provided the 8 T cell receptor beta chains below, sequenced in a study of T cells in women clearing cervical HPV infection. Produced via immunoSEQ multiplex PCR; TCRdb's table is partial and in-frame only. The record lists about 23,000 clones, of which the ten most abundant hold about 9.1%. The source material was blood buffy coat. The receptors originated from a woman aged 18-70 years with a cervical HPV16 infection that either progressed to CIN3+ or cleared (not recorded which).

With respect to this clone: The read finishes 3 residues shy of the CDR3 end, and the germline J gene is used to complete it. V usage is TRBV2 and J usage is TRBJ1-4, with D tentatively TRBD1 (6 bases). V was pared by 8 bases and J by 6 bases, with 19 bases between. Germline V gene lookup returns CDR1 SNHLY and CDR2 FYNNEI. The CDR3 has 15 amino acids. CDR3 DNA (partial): TGTGCCAGCGGGGCAGGGGAGGCTCGGGATGAAAAA. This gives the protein CASGAGEARDEK. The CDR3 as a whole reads CASGAGEARDEKLFF.

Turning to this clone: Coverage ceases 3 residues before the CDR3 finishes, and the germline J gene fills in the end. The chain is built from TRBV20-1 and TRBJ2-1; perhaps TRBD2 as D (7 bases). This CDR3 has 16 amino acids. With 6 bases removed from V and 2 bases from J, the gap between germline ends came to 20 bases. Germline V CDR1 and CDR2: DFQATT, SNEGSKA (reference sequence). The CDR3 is CSAPKGGIVPYNEQFF. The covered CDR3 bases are TGCAGTGCCCCGAAGGGGGGGATAGTTCCCTACAATGAG.

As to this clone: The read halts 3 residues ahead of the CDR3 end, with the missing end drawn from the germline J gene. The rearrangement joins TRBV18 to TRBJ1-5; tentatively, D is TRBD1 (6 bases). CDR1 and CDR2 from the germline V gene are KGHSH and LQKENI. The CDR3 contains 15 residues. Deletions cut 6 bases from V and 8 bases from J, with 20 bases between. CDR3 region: CASSPNQGKQEPQHF. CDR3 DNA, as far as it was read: TGTGCCAGCTCCCCAAACCAGGGGAAACAAGAGCCC.

CDR3 residues: CASSPLPGTNEKLFF. The CDR3 bases that were read are TGTGCCAGCTCACCATTGCCCGGGACTAATGAAAAA. The genes are TRBV18 and TRBJ1-4; D remains unclear. From the germline J gene comes the end of the CDR3, since the read stops 3 residues before it. V was clipped by 2 bases and J by 2 bases, with 9 bases between them. This CDR3 region has 15 residues. The germline CDR1 and CDR2 sequences are KGHSH and LQKENI. The full variable domain, its missing parts supplied by reference TRBV18 and TRBJ1-4, is NAGVMQNPRHLVRRRGQEARLRCSPMKGHSHVYWYRQLPEEGLKFMVYLQKENIIDESGMPKERFSAEFPKEGPSILRIQQVVRGDSAAYFCASSPLPGTNEKLFFGSGTQLSVL.

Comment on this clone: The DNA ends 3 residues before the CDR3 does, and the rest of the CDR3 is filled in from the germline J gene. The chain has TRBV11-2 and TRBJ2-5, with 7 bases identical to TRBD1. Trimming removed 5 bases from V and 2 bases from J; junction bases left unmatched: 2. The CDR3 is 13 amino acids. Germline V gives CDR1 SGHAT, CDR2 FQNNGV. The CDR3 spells CASSRDRQETQYF. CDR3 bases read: TGTGCCAGCAGCAGGGACAGACAAGAGACC. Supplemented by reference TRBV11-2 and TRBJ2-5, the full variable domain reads EAGVAQSPRYKIIEKRQSVAFWCNPISGHATLYWYQQILGQGPKLLIQFQNNGVVDDSQLPKDRFSAERLKGVDSTLKIQPAKLEDSAVYLCASSRDRQETQYFGPGTRLLVL.

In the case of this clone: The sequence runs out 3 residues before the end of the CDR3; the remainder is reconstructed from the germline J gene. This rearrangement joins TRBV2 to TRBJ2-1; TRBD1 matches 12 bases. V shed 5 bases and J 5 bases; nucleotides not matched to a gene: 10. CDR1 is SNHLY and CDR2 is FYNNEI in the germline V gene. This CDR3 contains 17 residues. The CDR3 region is CASSSGTGGFPDNEQFF. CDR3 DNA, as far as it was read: TGTGCCAGCAGTTCAGGGACAGGGGGCTTTCCCGACAATGAG.

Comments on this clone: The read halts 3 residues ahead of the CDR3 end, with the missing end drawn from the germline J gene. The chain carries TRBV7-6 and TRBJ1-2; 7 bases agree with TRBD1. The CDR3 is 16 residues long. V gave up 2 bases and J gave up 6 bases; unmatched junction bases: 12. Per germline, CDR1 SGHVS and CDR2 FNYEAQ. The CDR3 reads CASSLSRGRGSHGYTF. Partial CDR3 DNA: TGTGCCAGCAGCTTATCAAGGGGGCGAGGATCCCATGGC.

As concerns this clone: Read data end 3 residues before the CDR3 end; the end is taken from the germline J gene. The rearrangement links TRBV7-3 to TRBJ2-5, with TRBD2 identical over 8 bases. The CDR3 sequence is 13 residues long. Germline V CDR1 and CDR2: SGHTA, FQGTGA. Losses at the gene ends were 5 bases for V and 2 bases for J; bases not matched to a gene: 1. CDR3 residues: CASSRGGQETQYF. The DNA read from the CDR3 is TGTGCCAGCAGCCGGGGGGGACAAGAGACC.